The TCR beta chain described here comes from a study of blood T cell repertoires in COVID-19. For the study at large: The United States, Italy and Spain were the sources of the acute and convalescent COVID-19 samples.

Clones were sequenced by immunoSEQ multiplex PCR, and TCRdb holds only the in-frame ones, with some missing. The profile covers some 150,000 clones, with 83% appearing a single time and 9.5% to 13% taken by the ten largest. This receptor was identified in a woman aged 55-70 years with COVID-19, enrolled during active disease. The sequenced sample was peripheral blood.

CDR3 sequence (DNA): TGTGCCAGCAGTGATGGACAGGGGAATCAGCCCCAGCATTTT. Translated, it gives CASSDGQGNQPQHF. This sequence joins TRBV2 and TRBJ1-5, with 9 bases matching TRBD1. V shed 3 bases, J shed 4 bases, and the junction held 1 base outside the gene matches. This CDR3 comprises 14 residues. Germline CDR1 and CDR2: SNHLY and FYNNEI.